This paragraph covers one TCR beta chain sequence. The sample comes from a study of CD8 T cells in Susac syndrome. Germline CDR1 and CDR2: MNHEY and SMNVEV (reference sequence). V was pared by 5 bases and J by 11 bases, with 13 bases between. The CDR3 spans 12 residues. RNA was extracted with the RNeasy kit, and a quantity of roughly 0.5 to 1 ug was reverse transcribed using random hexamers. An immunoSEQ multiplex PCR amplified TCR beta CDR3 over 54 Vbeta and 13 Jbeta. TCRdb redid the calling of the immunoSEQ multiplex PCR reads with MiXCR, one entry per CDR3 protein. The sample shows approximately 300,000 distinct CDR3 sequences, 89% of them seen only once. From blood CD8+ and CD4+ T cells, TCR beta sequences were generated. The multiple sclerosis control cohort comprised treatment-naive individuals presenting with stable or active relapsing-remitting disease.

V and J are TRBV27 and TRBJ2-1; TRBD1 might be the D (6 bases). Sample: CD8+ T cells from PBMCs. The source of this sequence is a human donor with multiple sclerosis. The CDR3: CASSARDTKQFF. In DNA form, the CDR3 reads TGTGCCAGCAGTGCCCGGGACACAAAGCAGTTCTTC.